What follows are 24 T cell receptor beta chains derived from one specimen sequenced in a study of CD8 T cells in ankylosing spondylitis. Overall study findings and caveats: Typical of ankylosing spondylitis blood, it appeared, was a TCR beta motif of eight highly homologous variants.

What these receptors recognize is not known. Via MiXCR, TCRdb re-called the 5' RACE reads, giving one row per CDR3 protein. Counted here are some 220,000 distinct CDR3 sequences, 6% to 8.5% occurring once; the ten biggest clones make up about 14%. Specimen: blood, either unsorted or a sorted T cell fraction (not recorded which). The receptors were gathered from a male donor with ankylosing spondylitis.

This clonotype was picked up many times. The chain recombines TRBV12-3 or TRBV12-4 with TRBJ2-5, with 8 bases aligning to TRBD2. Losses at the gene ends were 5 bases for V and 7 bases for J; bases not matched to a gene: 15. The CDR3 contains 16 residues. DNA of the CDR3: TGTGCCAGCAGTCCCGGGACTAGTTTTTCGTATGCGACCCAGTACTTC. It specifies CASSPGTSFSYATQYF.

The rearrangement uses TRBV19 and TRBJ2-1, with 9 positions matching TRBD2. Germline V gives CDR1 LNHDA, CDR2 SQIVND (reference sequence). V shed 5 bases, J shed 7 bases, and the junction held 12 bases outside the gene matches. The CDR3 length is 16 residues. This CDR3 reads CASSPLGAGGTNEQFF. The CDR3 DNA reads as TGTGCCAGTAGTCCGCTTGGGGCGGGAGGGACTAATGAGCAGTTCTTC.

This clonotype was seen at least ten times. V and J are TRBV5-6 and TRBJ2-7, with TRBD1 matching 8 bases. After removal of 2 bases from V and 2 bases from J, the junction contained 9 bases not matched to a gene. The CDR3 consists of 16 residues. Germline-derived CDR1 and CDR2 are SGHDT and YYEEEE. The CDR3 nucleotides are TGTGCCAGCAGCTTCTTTCAGGGGGCGACCCCCTACGAGCAGTACTTC. Encoded protein: CASSFFQGATPYEQYF.

This clonotype was counted many times. The rearrangement links TRBV28 to TRBJ1-3; 8 nucleotides agree with TRBD1. Germline assignment: CDR1 MDHEN and CDR2 SYDVKM. The CDR3 is 15 residues long. The V segment lost 6 bases and the J segment 4 bases; nucleotides outside the gene matches: 8. The CDR3 loop is CASRLTGQGGNTIYF. CDR3 nucleotides: TGTGCCAGCAGGCTAACTGGACAGGGCGGAAACACCATATATTTT.

This clonotype was observed a handful of times. The chain has TRBV4-3 and TRBJ2-7; TRBD1 is a possible D gene (6 bases). Trimming stripped 3 bases from V and 6 bases from J, with 9 bases between. The germline V gene has CDR1 LGHNA and CDR2 YSLEER. The CDR3 has 12 amino acids. In nucleotides, the CDR3 is TGCGCCAGCAGCCACCAGGGGTCCGAGCAGTACTTC. The encoded protein is CASSHQGSEQYF.

Many counts were recorded for this clonotype. The chain employs TRBV10-3 and TRBJ2-1, with 7 bases matching TRBD1. The germline V gene encodes CDR1 ENHRY and CDR2 SYGVKD. Trimming took 0 bases from V and 3 from J; bases not matched to a gene: 2. This CDR3 has 15 residues. CDR3 coding DNA: TGTGCCATCAGTGAGTCGAACAGGGGCTACAATGAGCAGTTCTTC. As protein: CAISESNRGYNEQFF.

In this sample, this clonotype turned up many times. The chain couples TRBV25-1 to TRBJ2-1, with D perhaps TRBD1 or TRBD2 (5 bases each). CDR1 is MGHDK, CDR2 SYGVNS, per germline. This CDR3 contains 13 residues. V was clipped by 6 bases and J by 15 bases, with 21 bases between them. CDR3 in amino acids: CASSGLVGEARFF. The CDR3 coding sequence is TGTGCCAGCAGCGGGCTGGTGGGGGAAGCAAGGTTCTTC.

The J gene is TRBJ2-7, the V gene TRBV19; TRBD1 aligns across 8 bases. This CDR3 is built from 12 residues. Germline V gene lookup returns CDR1 LNHDA and CDR2 SQIVND (reference sequence). V was clipped by 6 bases and J by 6 bases; unmatched bases: 4. The CDR3 sequence is CASSSRGREQYF. CDR3 nucleotides: TGTGCCAGTAGCTCCAGGGGGCGCGAGCAGTACTTC.

This clonotype was seen at least ten times. The CDR3 sequence: CASSLAGPSYEQYF. CDR3 nucleotides: TGTGCCAGCAGTTTGGCCGGGCCCTCCTACGAGCAGTACTTC. The rearrangement uses TRBV2 and TRBJ2-7; D is uncertain. Between the trimmed V and J ends, which lost 5 bases and 0 bases, there was a span of 11 bases. The CDR3 has 14 amino acids. The germline CDR1 and CDR2 sequences are SNHLY and FYNNEI.

This clonotype appeared many times. The chain has TRBV10-2 and TRBJ2-7, with D maybe TRBD1 (5 bases). The CDR3 extends over 15 amino acids. Germline loops: CDR1 WSHSY, CDR2 SAAADI. With 2 bases removed from V and 3 bases from J, the gap between germline ends came to 14 bases. DNA of the CDR3: TGCGCCAGCAGTGAGGTGGACATCCTTATCTACGAGCAGTACTTC. Translated, it gives CASSEVDILIYEQYF.

This clonotype was observed a few times. The V call is TRBV27, the J call TRBJ2-6, with D hard to call. Trimming pared 3 bases from V and 0 bases from J, leaving 0 bases between. CDR1 and CDR2 (germline): MNHEY, SMNVEV (reference sequence). The CDR3 spans 13 residues. CDR3 nucleotide sequence: TGTGCCAGCAGTTTCTCTGGGGCCAACGTCCTGACTTTC. Protein product: CASSFSGANVLTF.

This clonotype was counted many times. CDR3 loop: CSATDSPIAGANVLTF. CDR3 DNA sequence: TGCAGTGCTACCGACAGTCCGATAGCTGGGGCCAACGTCCTGACTTTC. The rearrangement uses TRBV20-1 and TRBJ2-6; D is perhaps TRBD1 (5 bases). Germline V gene data show CDR1 as DFQATT and CDR2 as SNEGSKA (reference sequence). Trimming shortened V by 4 bases and J by 2 bases, and 15 bases separated the two germline ends. The CDR3 spans 16 residues.

This clonotype was seen at least ten times. The V and J genes are TRBV4-3 and TRBJ1-1; TRBD1 aligns across 8 bases. J lost 1 base, V lost 6 bases, and 4 bases had no gene match. This CDR3 has 14 residues. CDR1 is LGHNA, CDR2 YSLEER, per germline. The CDR3 DNA sequence: TGCGCCAGCAGACCCGGACAGGGGAACACTGAAGCTTTCTTT. Encoded protein: CASRPGQGNTEAFF.

The table lists this clonotype with a few counts. Germline is not matched at one junction end, which may reflect a read error. The V gene is TRBV7-9, the J gene TRBJ2-3, with a tentative D call TRBD1 (6 bases). The CDR3 extends over 10 amino acids. Germline CDR1 and CDR2: SEHNR and FQNEAQ (reference sequence). The CDR3 DNA follows: TGTGCCAGCAGCGGCCCTCGGACAGATTTT. As protein: CASSGPRTDF.

The J gene is TRBJ1-1, the V gene TRBV20-1; tentatively, D is TRBD1 (6 bases). The CDR3 is 11 residues long. Germline V gives CDR1 DFQATT, CDR2 SNEGSKA (reference sequence). V gave up 5 bases and J gave up 12 bases, with 16 bases separating them. The CDR3 DNA reads TGCAGTGCTCCGGGACACGCAGGGCCTTTCTTT. Amino acid sequence: CSAPGHAGPFF.

Many counts were recorded for this clonotype. This chain links TRBV9 with TRBJ1-1; no reliable D call. Germline-derived CDR1 and CDR2 are SGDLS and YYNGEE. The CDR3 covers 12 residues. Trimming took 5 bases from V and 0 from J, leaving 5 bases between them. The CDR3 protein is CASSTMNTEAFF. For the CDR3, the DNA is TGTGCCAGCAGTACGATGAACACTGAAGCTTTCTTT.

V is TRBV6-1 and J is TRBJ2-1; 10 bases align to TRBD2. The CDR3 has 12 residues. Germline CDR1 is MNHNS and CDR2 is SASEGT. The J segment lost 15 bases and the V segment lost 4 bases, leaving 6 bases of the junction unmatched. CDR3 region: CASSVIAGGRFF. Written as DNA, the CDR3 is TGTGCCAGCAGTGTAATAGCGGGAGGTCGGTTCTTC.

Many counts were recorded for this clonotype. The chain uses TRBV7-9 and TRBJ1-1; D is undetermined. CDR1 SEHNR and CDR2 FQNEAQ come from the germline V gene (reference sequence). Trimming removed 3 bases at V and 6 bases at J, with 8 bases between. The CDR3 runs 12 residues. For the CDR3, the DNA is TGTGCCAGCAGCTTTTATGGCGCTGAAGCTTTCTTT. Protein: CASSFYGAEAFF. The full variable domain, in which reference TRBV7-9 and TRBJ1-1 provide the parts outside the CDR3, is DTGVSQNPRHKITKRGQNVTFRCDPISEHNRLYWYRQTLGQGPEFLTYFQNEAQLEKSRLLSDRFSAERPKGSFSTLEIQRTEQGDSAMYLCASSFYGAEAFFGQGTRLTVV.

The chain is built from TRBV12-3 or TRBV12-4 and TRBJ2-2; TRBD1 is a possible D gene (6 bases). The germline V and J ends were trimmed by 3 bases and 6 bases, with 29 bases remaining between them. The CDR3 has 20 residues. The CDR3, as DNA: TGTGCCAGCAGTTTTTTACTCAAACCCACAGGGATTAAGGGGGCCGGGGAGCTGTTTTTT. Translating gives CASSFLLKPTGIKGAGELFF.

In this sample, this clonotype turned up many times. V gene TRBV27 combines with J gene TRBJ2-7; perhaps TRBD2 as D (6 bases). The CDR3 length is 12 residues. Trimming stripped 1 base from V and 7 bases from J, with 8 bases between. Germline V gene lookup returns CDR1 MNHEY and CDR2 SMNVEV (reference sequence). The CDR3 protein is CASSLWGEEQYF. For the CDR3, the DNA is TGTGCCAGCAGTTTATGGGGGGAAGAGCAGTACTTC.

This clonotype was observed many times. The CDR3 protein is CASRDRGYEQYF. The CDR3 region has the DNA TGTGCCAGCCGGGACAGGGGCTACGAGCAGTACTTC. The rearrangement joins TRBV28 to TRBJ2-7, with TRBD1 identical over 10 bases. V was clipped by 8 bases and J by 3 bases; unmatched bases: 1. The CDR3 has 12 residues. Germline V CDR1 and CDR2: MDHEN, SYDVKM.

The rearrangement uses TRBV2 and TRBJ2-1, with a tentative D call TRBD1 (6 bases). Germline CDR1 and CDR2: SNHLY and FYNNEI. V was shortened by 2 bases and J by 5 bases, with 16 bases between the two germline ends. CDR3 length equals 16 residues. The CDR3 DNA follows: TGTGCCAGCAGTGAACAGGGGTCCCTGCCGAACAATGAGCAGTTCTTC. It is translated as CASSEQGSLPNNEQFF. Filled out from reference TRBV2 and TRBJ2-1, the complete variable domain reads EPEVTQTPSHQVTQMGQEVILRCVPISNHLYFYWYRQILGQKVEFLVSFYNNEISEKSEIFDDQFSVERPDGSNFTLKIRSTKLEDSAMYFCASSEQGSLPNNEQFFGPGTRLTVL.

The V call is TRBV6-2 or TRBV6-3, the J call TRBJ2-7, with D unresolved. Germline V gives CDR1 MNHEY, CDR2 SVGEGT. The CDR3 length is 15 residues. Trimming pared 5 bases from V and 1 base from J, leaving 15 bases between. CDR3 region: CASSRRSDPSYEQYF. CDR3 nucleotide sequence: TGTGCCAGCAGTAGACGGTCGGACCCTTCCTACGAGCAGTACTTC.

The sample holds many counts of this clonotype. The genes are TRBV7-9 and TRBJ1-1; D uncertain. This CDR3 is 14 amino acids long. Trimming removed 3 bases at V and 4 bases at J, with 12 bases between. CDR1 is SEHNR, CDR2 FQNEAQ, per germline (reference sequence). CDR3 residues: CASSLGSGATEAFF. For the CDR3, the DNA is TGTGCCAGCAGCTTGGGGTCGGGCGCCACTGAAGCTTTCTTT.